Shown below are 13 T cell receptor beta chains from a single sample sequenced in a study of STAT3 mutations in large granular lymphocyte leukemia. Study-wide results and limits: At least one immunodominant TCR beta clonotype appeared in every T-cell large granular lymphocyte leukemia patient.

What these receptors recognize is not known. Repertoires were generated with immunoSEQ multiplex PCR, while TCRdb's copy carries only in-frame clones and drops some. The profile shows approximately 15,000 clones, 85% to 95% of them singletons. Sequencing used peripheral blood mononuclear cells. Receptors were obtained from a woman aged 50 to 60 with T-cell large granular lymphocyte leukemia. Some clones in this sample may be carry-over from other donors' samples.

The V call is TRBV19, the J call TRBJ1-1; D is uncertain. Germline CDR1 reads LNHDA; CDR2 reads SQIVND (reference sequence). The CDR3 sequence is 14 residues long. V shed 1 base and J shed 1 base, with 7 bases lying between them. CDR3 residues: CASSIGHGNTEAFF. CDR3 nucleotide sequence: TGTGCCAGTAGTATAGGCCACGGGAACACTGAAGCTTTCTTT.

The rearrangement uses TRBV19 and TRBJ2-2, with 10 bases aligning to TRBD1. Unmatched junction bases numbered 9, after V lost 6 bases and J lost 5 bases. This CDR3 comprises 16 residues. CDR1 LNHDA and CDR2 SQIVND come from the germline V gene (reference sequence). CDR3 residues: CASRPPGQGKTGELFF. The CDR3 nucleotides read TGTGCCAGTAGACCTCCGGGACAGGGGAAGACCGGGGAGCTGTTTTTT.

This chain joins TRBV6-1 and TRBJ2-7, with 7 bases lining up with TRBD1. V lost 5 bases, J lost 6 bases, and 7 bases stayed unmatched. The CDR3 runs to 13 residues. In germline, CDR1 is MNHNS, CDR2 SASEGT. The chain's CDR3 is CASSRQGSSEQYF. The CDR3 DNA reads TGTGCCAGCAGTCGACAGGGTAGCTCCGAGCAGTACTTC.

This clone was seen only once. The chain uses TRBV7-9 and TRBJ2-5, with 9 bases aligning to TRBD1. The germline V gene encodes CDR1 SEHNR and CDR2 FQNEAQ (reference sequence). CDR3 length equals 14 residues. V shed 4 bases and J 3 bases; nucleotides not matched to a gene: 3. The CDR3 nucleotides are TGTGCCAGCAGCTCACAGGGGGCTGAAGAGACCCAGTACTTC. This codes for CASSSQGAEETQYF.

V and J are TRBV2 and TRBJ1-4; 7 positions agree with TRBD1. Unmatched junction bases numbered 4, after V lost 6 bases and J lost 0 bases. The CDR3 covers 15 residues. The germline gives CDR1 SNHLY, CDR2 FYNNEI. CDR3 amino acids: CASRRQGATNEKLFF. CDR3 DNA sequence: TGTGCCAGCAGGAGGCAGGGGGCAACTAATGAAAAACTGTTTTTT.

The gene calls are TRBV7-2 and TRBJ2-7, with 7 bases matching TRBD2. Per the germline V gene, CDR1 is SGHTA and CDR2 is FQGNSA. This CDR3 contains 15 residues. The J segment lost 0 bases and the V segment lost 5 bases, leaving 7 bases of the junction unmatched. CDR3 nucleotide sequence: TGTGCCAGCAGCCCGACCGGGGGGACCTCCTACGAGCAGTACTTC. This encodes CASSPTGGTSYEQYF.

The chain carries TRBV7-9 and TRBJ1-4, with 7 nucleotides matching TRBD1. Germline V CDR1 and CDR2: SEHNR, FQNEAQ (reference sequence). This CDR3 is built from 14 residues. The junction had 7 bases not matched to a gene; V was cut back by 5 bases and J by 7 bases. The chain's CDR3 is CASSLTGLAEKLFF. CDR3 DNA: TGTGCCAGCAGCCTGACAGGGTTGGCTGAAAAACTGTTTTTT. Full variable domain (outside the CDR3, taken from reference TRBV7-9 and TRBJ1-4): DTGVSQNPRHKITKRGQNVTFRCDPISEHNRLYWYRQTLGQGPEFLTYFQNEAQLEKSRLLSDRFSAERPKGSFSTLEIQRTEQGDSAMYLCASSLTGLAEKLFFGSGTQLSVL.

The CDR3 reads CASSYGTANTEAFF. Here the CDR3 DNA reads TGCGCCAGCAGCTACGGGACGGCTAACACTGAAGCTTTCTTT. The chain recombines TRBV5-1 with TRBJ1-1; TRBD1 might be the D (5 bases). There are 14 residues in the CDR3. V gave up 3 bases and J gave up 2 bases, with 11 bases separating them. Per germline, CDR1 SGHRS and CDR2 YFSETQ.

The genes are TRBV2 and TRBJ2-7, with D possibly being TRBD2 (7 bases). Germline-derived CDR1 and CDR2 are SNHLY and FYNNEI. V gave up 3 bases and J gave up 4 bases, with 13 bases separating them. The CDR3 totals 14 residues. CDR3 loop: CASSDPRGGYEQYF. Written as DNA, the CDR3 is TGTGCCAGCAGTGACCCAAGGGGGGGGTACGAGCAGTACTTC.

Sample share makes this clone large. This chain links TRBV4-3 with TRBJ2-3, with 8 bases lining up with TRBD1. Trimming cost V 0 bases and J 1 base; bases outside gene matches: 3. The CDR3 runs 16 residues. Germline-derived CDR1 and CDR2 are LGHNA and YSLEER. The CDR3 sequence is CASSQDMGQGTDTQYF. The CDR3 DNA reads TGCGCCAGCAGCCAAGATATGGGACAGGGCACAGATACGCAGTATTTT.

This clone has more than one count but fewer than ten. This chain joins TRBV28 and TRBJ1-1; no definite D call. Trimming took 3 bases from V and 7 from J, leaving 12 bases between them. The CDR3 contains 13 residues. Germline assignment: CDR1 MDHEN and CDR2 SYDVKM. The CDR3 reads CASSFGAGLEAFF. In nucleotides, the CDR3 is TGTGCCAGCAGTTTCGGTGCGGGTCTTGAAGCTTTCTTT.

The chain employs TRBV29-1 and TRBJ2-7, with D possibly TRBD1 on 6 matching bases. V gave up 4 bases and J gave up 2 bases, with 9 bases separating them. Germline V gene sequence: CDR1 SQVTM, CDR2 ANQGSEA. The CDR3 consists of 12 residues. CDR3 nucleotide sequence: TGCAGCGTTGGTGGGGGCGCCTACGAGCAGTACTTC. The encoded protein is CSVGGGAYEQYF.

This sequence joins TRBV13 and TRBJ1-2; TRBD1 agrees at 8 bases. Germline CDR1 reads PRHDT; CDR2 reads FYEKMQ (reference sequence). This CDR3 is built from 15 residues. V lost 0 bases and J lost 8; bases outside the gene matches: 8. The CDR3 DNA reads as TGTGCCAGCAGCTTAGGCACAGGGGGGTTTGTGGGCTACACCTTC. This codes for CASSLGTGGFVGYTF.